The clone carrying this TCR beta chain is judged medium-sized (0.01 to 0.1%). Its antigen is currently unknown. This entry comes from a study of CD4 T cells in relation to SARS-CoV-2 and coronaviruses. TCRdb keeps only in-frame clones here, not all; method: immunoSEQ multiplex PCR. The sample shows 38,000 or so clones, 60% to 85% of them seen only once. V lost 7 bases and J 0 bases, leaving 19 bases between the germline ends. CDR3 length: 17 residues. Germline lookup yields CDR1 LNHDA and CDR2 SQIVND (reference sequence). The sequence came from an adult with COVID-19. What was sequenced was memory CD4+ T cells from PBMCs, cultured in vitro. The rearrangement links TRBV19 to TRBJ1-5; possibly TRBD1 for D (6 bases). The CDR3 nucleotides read TGTGCCAGTAAAGGGCGCCAGGGGAACTATAGCAATCAGCCCCAGCATTTT. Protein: CASKGRQGNYSNQPQHF.